This TCR beta chain comes out of a study of CD8 T cells in ankylosing spondylitis. The V and J ends lost 3 bases and 1 base respectively, with 6 bases between them. There are 13 residues in the CDR3. This clonotype was seen ten or more times. TCRdb itself ran the 5' RACE reads through MiXCR, one entry per CDR3 protein. The top ten hold around 3% of the sample, which has roughly 230,000 distinct CDR3 sequences, over 9.5% seen once. The chain employs TRBV12-3 or TRBV12-4 and TRBJ1-1; no firm D call. Sample: blood, either unsorted or a sorted T cell fraction (not recorded which). The sequence came from a male donor with ankylosing spondylitis or in good health (not recorded which). The CDR3 here is CASSFSPNTEAFF. The CDR3 DNA sequence: TGTGCCAGCAGTTTTTCCCCGAACACTGAAGCTTTCTTT.